The TCR beta chain under discussion was sequenced for a study of cytomegalovirus exposure and HLA in healthy donors. Whole-study results and caveats: Presence/absence results assume similar sequencing depth per donor, which may not hold. Excluded were some V segments that proved indistinguishable, including TRBV6-2 and TRBV6-3. A previous analysis found most TCR beta V segments productive roughly 87% or roughly 30% of the time.

In the case of this clone: What it binds is unknown.

60 Vbeta and 13 Jbeta primers were used in PCR. Method: immunoSEQ multiplex PCR; TCRdb's copy keeps in-frame clones and lacks some. In the table there are about 150,000 clones, about 76% of which are singletons. J lost 3 bases, V lost 4 bases, and 5 bases had no gene match. CDR1 SGHDT and CDR2 YYEEEE come from the germline V gene. The CDR3 is made up of 14 amino acids. This receptor was taken from a human donor in good health. The chain recombines TRBV5-6 with TRBJ1-2; 8 positions agree with TRBD1. The sequencing sample was made of PBMCs. In DNA form, the CDR3 reads TGTGCCAGCAGCCTAGGACAGGGCCACTATGGCTACACCTTC. The encoded protein is CASSLGQGHYGYTF.